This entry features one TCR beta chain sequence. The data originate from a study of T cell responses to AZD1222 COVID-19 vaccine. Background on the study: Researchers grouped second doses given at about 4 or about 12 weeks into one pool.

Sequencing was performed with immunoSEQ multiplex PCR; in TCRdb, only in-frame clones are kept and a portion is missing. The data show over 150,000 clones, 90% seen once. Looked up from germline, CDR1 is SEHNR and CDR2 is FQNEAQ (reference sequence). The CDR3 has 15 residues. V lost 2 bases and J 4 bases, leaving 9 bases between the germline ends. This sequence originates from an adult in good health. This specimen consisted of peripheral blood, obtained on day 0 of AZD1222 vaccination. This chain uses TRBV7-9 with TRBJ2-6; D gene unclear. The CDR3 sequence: CASSLISPGANVLTF. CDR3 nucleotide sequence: TGTGCCAGCAGCTTAATAAGTCCCGGGGCCAACGTCCTGACTTTC.